Sequencing of this T cell receptor (beta chain) was carried out in a study of T cells in Graves' hyperthyroidism and ophthalmopathy. There were TCR beta CDR3 regions amplified from RNA transcripts. With the HTBI primer set, the TCR CDR3 went through a first round of RT-PCR. TCRdb analysed the multiplex PCR reads with MiXCR anew, one entry per CDR3 protein. The sample includes about 360,000 distinct CDR3 sequences, 13% of them seen just once. Germline assignment: CDR1 SGHRS and CDR2 YFSETQ. Between the trimmed V and J ends, which lost 2 bases and 5 bases, there was a span of 10 bases. This CDR3 contains 14 residues.

This clonotype was sampled from a woman aged 18-29 years with Graves' hyperthyroidism. J is TRBJ1-4 and V is TRBV5-1; no definite D call. Sequenced input: blood. In DNA, the CDR3 is TGCGCCAGCAGCTTAGTGCCCTCAAATGAAAAACTGTTTTTT. This codes for CASSLVPSNEKLFF.